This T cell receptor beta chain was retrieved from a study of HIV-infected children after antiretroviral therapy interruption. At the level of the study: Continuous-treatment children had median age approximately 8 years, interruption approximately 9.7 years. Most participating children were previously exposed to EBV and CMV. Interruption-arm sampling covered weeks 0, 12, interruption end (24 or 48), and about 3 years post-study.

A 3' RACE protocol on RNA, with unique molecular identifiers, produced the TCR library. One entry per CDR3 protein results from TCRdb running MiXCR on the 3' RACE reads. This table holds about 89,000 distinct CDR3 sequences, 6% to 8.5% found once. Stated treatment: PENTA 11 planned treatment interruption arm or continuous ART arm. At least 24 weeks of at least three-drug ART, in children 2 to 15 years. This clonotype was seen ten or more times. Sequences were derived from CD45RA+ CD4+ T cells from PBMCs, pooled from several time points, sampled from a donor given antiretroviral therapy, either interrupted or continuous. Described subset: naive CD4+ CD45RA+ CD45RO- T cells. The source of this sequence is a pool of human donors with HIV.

As DNA, the CDR3 is TGTGCCATCAGACGGGGGGACACTGAAGCTTTCTTT. It translates to CAIRRGDTEAFF. This chain connects TRBV10-3 to TRBJ1-1; D may be TRBD1 (5 bases). The CDR3 is 12 amino acids. V lost 6 bases and J lost 3, with 8 bases in between. Germline V gene sequence: CDR1 ENHRY, CDR2 SYGVKD.